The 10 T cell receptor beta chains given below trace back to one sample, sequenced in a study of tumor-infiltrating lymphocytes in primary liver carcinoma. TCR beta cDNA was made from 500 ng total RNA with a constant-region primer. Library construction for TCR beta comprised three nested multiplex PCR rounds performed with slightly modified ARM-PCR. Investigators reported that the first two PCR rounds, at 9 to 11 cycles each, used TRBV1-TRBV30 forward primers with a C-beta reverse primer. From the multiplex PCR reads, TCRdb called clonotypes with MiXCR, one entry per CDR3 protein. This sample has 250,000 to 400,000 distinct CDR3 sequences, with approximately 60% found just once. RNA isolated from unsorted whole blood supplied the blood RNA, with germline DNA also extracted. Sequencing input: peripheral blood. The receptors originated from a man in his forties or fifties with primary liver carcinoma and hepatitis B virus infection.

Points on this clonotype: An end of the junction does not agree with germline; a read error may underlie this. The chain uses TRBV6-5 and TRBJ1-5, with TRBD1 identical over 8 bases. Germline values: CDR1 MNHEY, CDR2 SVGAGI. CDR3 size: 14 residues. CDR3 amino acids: CSSRPDRGDQPQHF. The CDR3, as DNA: TGTTCCAGCAGGCCCGACAGGGGCGATCAGCCCCAGCATTTT.

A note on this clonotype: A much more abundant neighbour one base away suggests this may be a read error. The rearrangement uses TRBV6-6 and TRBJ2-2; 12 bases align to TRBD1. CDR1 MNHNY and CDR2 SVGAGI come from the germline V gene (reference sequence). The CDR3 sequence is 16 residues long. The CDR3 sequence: CASSLTGTGGIGKLFF. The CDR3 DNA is TGTGCCAGCAGTCTAACCGGGACAGGGGGCATCGGGAAGCTGTTTTTT.

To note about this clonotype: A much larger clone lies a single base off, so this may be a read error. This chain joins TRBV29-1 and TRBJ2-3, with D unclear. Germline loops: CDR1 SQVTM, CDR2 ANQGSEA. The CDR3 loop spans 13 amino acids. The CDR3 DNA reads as TGCAGCTTTGAAAAGATCAGATCAGATACGCAGTATTTT. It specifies CSFEKIRSDTQYF.

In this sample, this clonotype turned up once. DNA for the CDR3: TGTGCCAGCAGCGGGACTAGCGGTAGCCATGGGCAGTACTTC. The encoded protein is CASSGTSGSHGQYF. This chain uses TRBV12-3 or TRBV12-4 with TRBJ2-7; 11 bases agree with TRBD2. The CDR3 length is 14 residues. V gave up 6 bases and J gave up 9 bases; unmatched junction bases: 10.

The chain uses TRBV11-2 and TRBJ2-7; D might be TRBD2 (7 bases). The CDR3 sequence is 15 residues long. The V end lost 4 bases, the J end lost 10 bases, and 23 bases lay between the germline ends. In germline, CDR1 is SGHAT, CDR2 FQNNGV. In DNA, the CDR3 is TGTGCCAGCAGCTCACTTGCCGGGGGGCTCTATGATCAGTACTTC. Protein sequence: CASSSLAGGLYDQYF.

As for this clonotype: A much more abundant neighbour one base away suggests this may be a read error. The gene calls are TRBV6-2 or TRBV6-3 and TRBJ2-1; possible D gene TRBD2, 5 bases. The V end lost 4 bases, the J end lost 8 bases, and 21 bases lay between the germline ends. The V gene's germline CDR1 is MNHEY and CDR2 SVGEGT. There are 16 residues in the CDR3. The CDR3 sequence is CASSFYIVGVEDEQFF. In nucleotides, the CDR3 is TGTGCCAGCAGTTTCTATATAGTGGGAGTCGAGGATGAGCAGTTCTTC.

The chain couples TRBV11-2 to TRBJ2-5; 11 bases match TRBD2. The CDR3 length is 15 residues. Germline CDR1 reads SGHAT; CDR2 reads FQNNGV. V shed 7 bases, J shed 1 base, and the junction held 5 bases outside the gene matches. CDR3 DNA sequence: TGTGCCAGCAACTCCGGACTAGCGGGCCAAGAGACCCAGTACTTC. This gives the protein CASNSGLAGQETQYF.

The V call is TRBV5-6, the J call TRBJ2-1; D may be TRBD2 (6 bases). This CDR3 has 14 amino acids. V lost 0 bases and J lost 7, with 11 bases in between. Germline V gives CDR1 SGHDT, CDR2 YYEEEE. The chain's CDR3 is CASSLVGSANEQFF. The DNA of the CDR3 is TGTGCCAGCAGCTTGGTCGGGAGTGCAAATGAGCAGTTCTTC. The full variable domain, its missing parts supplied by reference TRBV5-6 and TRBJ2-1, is DAGVTQSPTHLIKTRGQQVTLRCSPKSGHDTVSWYQQALGQGPQFIFQYYEEEERQRGNFPDRFSGHQFPNYSSELNVNALLLGDSALYLCASSLVGSANEQFFGPGTRLTVL.

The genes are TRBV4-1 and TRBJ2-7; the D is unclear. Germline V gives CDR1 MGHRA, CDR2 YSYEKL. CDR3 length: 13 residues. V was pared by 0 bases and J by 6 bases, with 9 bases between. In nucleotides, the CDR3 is TGCGCCAGCAGCCAAGATTTAGCCCGCGAGCAGTACTTC. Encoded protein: CASSQDLAREQYF.

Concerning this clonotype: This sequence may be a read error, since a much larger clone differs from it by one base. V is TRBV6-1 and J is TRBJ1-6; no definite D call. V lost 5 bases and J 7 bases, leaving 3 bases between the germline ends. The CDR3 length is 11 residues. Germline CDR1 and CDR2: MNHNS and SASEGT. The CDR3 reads CASSKNSPLHF. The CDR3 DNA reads TGTGCCAGCAGTAAGAATTCACCCCTCCACTTT.